This T cell receptor beta chain was captured by sequencing in a study of T cells after yellow fever vaccination. About the study: The SMART-Seq v4 Ultra Low Input method served to prepare the low-cell-number fractions.

V dropped 4 bases and J dropped 8 bases, with 14 bases sitting between them. The CDR3 sequence is 13 residues long. The germline CDR1 and CDR2 sequences are MNHEY and SMNVEV (reference sequence). Study-level findings and limits: Peak timing came faster in the weaker secondary response, day 5 versus 15. Reappearance after the booster was observed for most primary-vaccination clones (around 95% CD4, just over 85% CD8).

To note about this clonotype: Its matching antigen is unknown.

5'RACE template switching added a universal primer site and UMIs to TCR cDNA. TCRdb itself ran the 5' RACE reads through MiXCR, one entry per CDR3 protein. The sample records hundreds of thousands of distinct CDR3 sequences, roughly 9.4% being singletons. The chain recombines TRBV27 with TRBJ1-2; a possible D gene is TRBD1 (5 bases). The specimen comprised PBMCs, sampled on the day of the first yellow fever vaccination. The receptor was isolated from a man younger than 30 who received the YFV17D yellow fever vaccine. CDR3 in amino acids: CASSWGRDQGYTF. The CDR3 DNA follows: TGTGCCAGCAGTTGGGGCAGGGATCAGGGCTACACCTTC.